This TCR beta chain is from a study of low-dose radiotherapy and immunotherapy resistance in tumors (dated by TCRdb to between 2021 and 2024). Background on the whole study: In Cohort 1, each fraction delivered 0.5 Gy every 2 weeks, and the prescribed total PTV dose was 6.5 Gy. Cyclophosphamide 200 mg/m2 was administered intravenously every two weeks, one day before each radiation and immunotherapy administration. Nivolumab and ipilimumab were both given intravenously, with nivolumab at a 240 mg flat dose every two weeks and ipilimumab at 1 mg/kg every six weeks. Patients took aspirin 300 mg orally once daily for four cycles, starting on cycle 1 day 1. The trial did not randomize participants into treatment groups. Eight patients were included in the translational analysis, namely three from the first dose cohort plus the first five from the second dose cohort. TCRalpha and TCRbeta libraries were deep-sequenced on an Illumina MiniSeq instrument. Patients in Cohort 2 were given 1 Gy per fraction every two weeks, for a total of 13 Gy across 26 weeks. First-strand cDNA was synthesized using Superscript III and a set of TRAV- and TRBV-specific primers, so that both TCRalpha and TCRbeta chains were covered.

V is pared back by 2 bases and J by 2 bases, with 12 bases lying between the germline termini. Via the germline V gene, CDR1 is MNHEY and CDR2 SVGAGI. From the cysteine through the phenylalanine, the CDR3 covers 15 amino acids. Only the CDR3 portion is preserved as DNA: 45 bases, with reading frame beginning at the first base. To note about this clonotype: Its antigen remains unidentified. Per-base quality was not reported, and no clone a single base away is much larger than it.

The time point label, as the study defines it: before trial treatment. The donors came from RACIN, which was a single-arm phase I dose-escalation trial that paired nivolumab and ipilimumab with aspirin, low-dose cyclophosphamide and low-dose radiotherapy. Patients were eligible if they had advanced solid tumors that were TIL-negative. Sequencing relied on an Illumina MiniSeq. A roughly 22-cycle PCR with Phusion amplified the TCRs, pairing a constant-region primer with the adapter that was attached to the V primers. The isolated mRNA was amplified using the MessageAmp II aRNA Amplification Kit, with in vitro transcription performed for 15 to 20 hours at 37 degrees C. The Dynabeads mRNA DIRECT Purification Kit was used to isolate the mRNA for TCR sequencing. Indexed Illumina adapters were added in a second Phusion PCR of about 26 cycles, and the PCR products were purified with AMPure XP beads. The paper's processing steps were these. Custom Perl scripts were used to pool TCR sequences that encoded the same protein, to remove out-of-frame sequences, and to calculate the abundance of each clonotype. Any TCR sequence backed by just one read was left out of the analysis. Repertoire metrics included Shannon entropy, Gini index, clonality, richness, and frequency of TCRs shared between repertoires. In-frame beta chains were kept once TCRdb had trimmed the public reads at Q25 with fastp and called clones with MiXCR. Rows with one shared CDR3 protein collapse into an entry with the most common genes and DNA. TCRdb, not the authors, supplied the V and J calls. Counted in this sample were about 50,000 distinct CDR3 sequences; about 12% of them appeared once. Of the sample, approximately 6% is held by the ten largest clones.

The V gene is TRBV6-5 and the J gene is TRBJ2-5; TRBD1 might be the D gene, on 5 matching bases. The TCR originated in a female donor with ovarian cancer. This sample comprised PBMCs, obtained before treatment. The nucleotide sequence reads as follows: TGTGCCAGCAGTTACATGCAGGGTCTTCAAGAGACCCAGTACTTC. Its protein product is CASSYMQGLQETQYF.